This entry lists 27 T cell receptor beta chains sequenced from one sample in a study of cytotoxic CD8 clonotypes in ibrutinib-treated CLL. Assay used: immunoSEQ multiplex PCR; TCRdb lists only in-frame clones, some missing. In the table there are roughly 97,000 clones, more than 75% of which are singletons. Specimen: PBMCs, collected after 12 months of ibrutinib treatment. These receptors were collected from a human donor with chronic lymphocytic leukemia.

The V and J genes are TRBV7-2 and TRBJ2-3; no firm D call. Per the germline V gene, CDR1 is SGHTA and CDR2 is FQGNSA. The CDR3 length is 12 residues. Trimming took 2 bases from V and 3 from J, leaving 3 bases between them. The CDR3 loop is CASSLMTDTQYF. CDR3 bases: TGTGCCAGCAGCTTAATGACAGATACGCAGTATTTT.

The rearrangement joins TRBV6-5 to TRBJ2-2, with TRBD1 matching over 7 bases. CDR3 length: 15 amino acids. Trimming at V came to 4 bases and at J to 1 base, leaving 3 bases not matched to a gene. Germline V CDR1 and CDR2: MNHEY, SVGAGI. CDR3 residues: CASSLDRRNTGELFF. The CDR3 DNA reads as TGTGCCAGCAGTTTGGACAGGAGGAACACCGGGGAGCTGTTTTTT.

This clone was detected a few times. The chain employs TRBV18 and TRBJ1-1; 12 nucleotides align to TRBD1. The germline gives CDR1 KGHSH, CDR2 LQKENI. V lost 4 bases and J lost 10; bases outside the gene matches: 13. This CDR3 contains 16 residues. Written as DNA, the CDR3 is TGTGCCAGCTCACTTCTAGACACCGGGACAGGGGGCGTAGCTTTCTTT. This gives the protein CASSLLDTGTGGVAFF.

This clone was detected a few times. The CDR3 reads CASSLGDSQPQHF. As DNA, the CDR3 is TGTGCCAGCAGCTTAGGGGACAGTCAGCCCCAGCATTTT. J is TRBJ1-5 and V is TRBV7-2; 7 bases are a match to TRBD1. Germline-derived CDR1 and CDR2 are SGHTA and FQGNSA. This CDR3 has 13 residues. Unmatched junction bases numbered 0, after V lost 1 base and J lost 6 bases.

This chain connects TRBV19 to TRBJ2-5, with 8 bases aligning to TRBD2. This CDR3 spans 16 amino acids. V lost 0 bases and J lost 5; bases outside the gene matches: 8. Germline CDR1 and CDR2: LNHDA and SQIVND (reference sequence). The CDR3 DNA follows: TGTGCCAGTAGTATAGATCTTGGCGGGGGGATGGAGACCCAGTACTTC. Protein product: CASSIDLGGGMETQYF.

This chain links TRBV11-3 with TRBJ2-3, with D unresolved. The length of the CDR3 is 14 residues. CDR1 is SGHNT, CDR2 YENEEA, per germline. V dropped 1 base and J dropped 2 bases, with 7 bases sitting between them. CDR3 nucleotides: TGTGCCAGCAGCTTAGGTGGAGTCACAGATACGCAGTATTTT. Translated, it gives CASSLGGVTDTQYF. Full variable domain (outside the CDR3, taken from reference TRBV11-3 and TRBJ2-3): EAGVVQSPRYKIIEKKQPVAFWCNPISGHNTLYWYLQNLGQGPELLIRYENEEAVDDSQLPKDRFSAERLKGVDSTLKIQPAELGDSAVYLCASSLGGVTDTQYFGPGTRLTVL.

The chain recombines TRBV5-1 with TRBJ2-7, with D unclear. The germline V gene has CDR1 SGHRS and CDR2 YFSETQ. The CDR3 extends over 15 amino acids. The V end was cut by 2 bases, the J end by 5 bases, with 17 bases between. CDR3 in DNA: TGCGCCAGCAGCTTCCGACCTGCGCCCCGGGACGAGCAGTACTTC. Its protein is CASSFRPAPRDEQYF. The full variable domain, in which reference TRBV5-1 and TRBJ2-7 provide the parts outside the CDR3, is KAGVTQTPRYLIKTRGQQVTLSCSPISGHRSVSWYQQTPGQGLQFLFEYFSETQRNKGNFPGRFSGRQFSNSRSEMNVSTLELGDSALYLCASSFRPAPRDEQYFGPGTRLTVT.

The J gene is TRBJ1-5, the V gene TRBV5-4, with a possible D match to TRBD1 (6 bases). The CDR3 contains 13 residues. The germline V gene has CDR1 SGHNT and CDR2 YYREEE (reference sequence). The V and J ends lost 4 bases and 7 bases respectively, with 12 bases between them. The CDR3: CASSPKDRQPQHF. CDR3 bases: TGTGCCAGCAGCCCGAAAGACAGGCAGCCCCAGCATTTT. Filled out from reference TRBV5-4 and TRBJ1-5, the complete variable domain reads ETGVTQSPTHLIKTRGQQVTLRCSSQSGHNTVSWYQQALGQGPQFIFQYYREEENGRGNFPPRFSGLQFPNYSSELNVNALELDDSALYLCASSPKDRQPQHFGDGTRLSIL.

This sequence joins TRBV28 and TRBJ2-1; TRBD1 is a possible D gene (5 bases). The CDR3 contains 15 residues. Trimming shortened V by 4 bases and J by 4 bases, and 14 bases separated the two germline ends. Germline loops: CDR1 MDHEN, CDR2 SYDVKM. The CDR3 sequence: CASSSRQGHYNEQFF. CDR3 DNA sequence: TGTGCCAGCAGTTCGCGGCAGGGTCATTACAATGAGCAGTTCTTC.

The chain has TRBV2 and TRBJ2-2; 12 bases are shared with TRBD2. The CDR3 is 16 amino acids. Germline assignment: CDR1 SNHLY and CDR2 FYNNEI. V trimming: 10 bases; J trimming: 2 bases; junction bases outside the gene matches: 8. The CDR3 here is CAIPGLAGGNTGELFF. CDR3 DNA sequence: TGTGCCATCCCGGGACTAGCGGGCGGAAACACCGGGGAGCTGTTTTTT.

The chain joins TRBV5-5 to TRBJ2-7; 12 nucleotides match TRBD2. The V gene end was trimmed by 3 bases and the J gene end by 1 base; junction bases not matched to a gene: 2. This CDR3 is built from 15 residues. Germline CDR1 reads SGHKS; CDR2 reads YYEKEE (reference sequence). The CDR3 region has the DNA TGTGCCAGCAGCTCGACTAGCGGGGGTTCCTACGAGCAGTACTTC. Translation gives CASSSTSGGSYEQYF.

The chain carries TRBV21-1 and TRBJ1-2. TRBV21-1 constitutes a pseudogene. This CDR3 comprises 15 residues. CDR3 loop: CASSKAPSPCWGYTF. In nucleotides, the CDR3 is TGTGCCAGCAGCAAAGCTCCGAGTCCCTGCTGGGGCTACACCTTC.

The chain combines TRBV5-1 with TRBJ2-7; D gene ambiguous. V lost 4 bases, J lost 0 bases, and 11 bases lay in between. The germline CDR1 and CDR2 sequences are SGHRS and YFSETQ. The CDR3 contains 14 residues. The CDR3 DNA sequence: TGCGCCAGCAGCCCAGAGGAGCGCTCCTACGAGCAGTACTTC. Translated: CASSPEERSYEQYF.

J is TRBJ2-7 and V is TRBV2, with 7 bases fitting TRBD1. With V trimmed by 2 bases and J by 3 bases, 4 bases remained unmatched. The CDR3 runs 14 residues. Germline V gene lookup returns CDR1 SNHLY and CDR2 FYNNEI. Here the CDR3 reads CASSETGAFYEQYF. DNA of the CDR3: TGTGCCAGCAGTGAAACAGGGGCGTTCTACGAGCAGTACTTC.

V and J are TRBV5-6 and TRBJ1-1, with 8 bases fitting TRBD1. Trimming removed 1 base from V and 1 base from J; junction bases left unmatched: 3. Germline assignment: CDR1 SGHDT and CDR2 YYEEEE. The CDR3 is made up of 15 amino acids. In DNA form, the CDR3 reads TGTGCCAGCAGCTTGCTGGACAGGGAGAACACTGAAGCTTTCTTT. Translating it yields CASSLLDRENTEAFF.

This chain connects TRBV11-2 to TRBJ2-7, with D possibly being TRBD2 (7 bases). The CDR3 is 18 residues long. CDR1 is SGHAT, CDR2 FQNNGV, per germline. Trimming took 2 bases from V and 0 from J, leaving 20 bases between them. CDR3 nucleotide sequence: TGTGCCAGCAGCTTACAAAGGGCGGGGGCCGCGAGCTCCTACGAGCAGTACTTC. Translation: CASSLQRAGAASSYEQYF.

The rearrangement joins TRBV18 to TRBJ1-4, with D tentatively TRBD1 (6 bases). Germline loops: CDR1 KGHSH, CDR2 LQKENI. V lost 3 bases, J lost 0 bases, and 11 bases lay in between. CDR3 length: 16 residues. The CDR3 region has the DNA TGTGCCAGCTCACCTAAAAGGACAGCAACTAATGAAAAACTGTTTTTT. Translation gives CASSPKRTATNEKLFF.

The chain combines TRBV7-9 with TRBJ1-4, with 7 bases that match TRBD1. The CDR3 totals 16 residues. CDR1 SEHNR and CDR2 FQNEAQ come from the germline V gene (reference sequence). The trim removed 7 bases at V and 4 bases at J, leaving 12 bases unmatched. CDR3 in amino acids: CASTARGTESNEKLFF. The CDR3 DNA follows: TGTGCCAGCACCGCTAGAGGGACAGAGAGTAATGAAAAACTGTTTTTT.

The chain employs TRBV6-1 and TRBJ1-1, with D uncertain. The CDR3 length is 13 residues. With 6 bases removed from V and 6 bases from J, the gap between germline ends came to 14 bases. Germline V lookup: CDR1 MNHNS, CDR2 SASEGT. Here the CDR3 reads CASRNPPFPEAFF. CDR3 nucleotide sequence: TGTGCCAGCAGGAACCCCCCCTTTCCTGAAGCTTTCTTT.

This clone is medium-sized (0.01 to 0.1%) in the sample. The chain links TRBV6-6 to TRBJ2-7; 7 bases are a match to TRBD2. Germline CDR1 MNHNY, CDR2 SVGAGI (reference sequence). Unmatched junction bases numbered 12, after V lost 7 bases and J lost 0 bases. The CDR3 extends over 16 amino acids. Here the CDR3 reads CASTAGDPRTSYEQYF. CDR3 bases: TGTGCCAGCACCGCGGGGGACCCTCGAACCTCCTACGAGCAGTACTTC.

The rearrangement links TRBV6-5 to TRBJ1-1, with D hard to call. There are 13 residues in the CDR3. Per the germline V gene, CDR1 is MNHEY and CDR2 is SVGAGI. V was clipped by 6 bases and J by 4 bases, with 12 bases between them. CDR3 region: CASRKPSATEAFF. For the CDR3, the DNA is TGTGCCAGCAGGAAACCCTCGGCCACTGAAGCTTTCTTT.

This clone came up once. V is TRBV30 and J is TRBJ1-3; D not certain. Trimming stripped 2 bases from V and 2 bases from J, with 10 bases between. Germline CDR1 reads GTSNPN; CDR2 reads SVGIG (reference sequence). The CDR3 contains 14 residues. CDR3: CAWSPGWAGNTIYF. The CDR3 region has the DNA TGTGCCTGGAGTCCCGGTTGGGCTGGAAACACCATATATTTT.

The chain is built from TRBV7-8 and TRBJ2-7; 11 nucleotides align to TRBD1. Germline CDR1 is SGHVS and CDR2 is FQNEAQ. This CDR3 is 16 amino acids long. After removal of 5 bases from V and 0 bases from J, the junction contained 6 bases not matched to a gene. CDR3 bases: TGTGCCAGCAGCCTCCCCGGGACAGGGGGCTCCTACGAGCAGTACTTC. Protein: CASSLPGTGGSYEQYF. The complete variable domain, with remaining parts taken from reference TRBV7-8 and TRBJ2-7, reads GAGVSQSPRYKVAKRGQDVALRCDPISGHVSLFWYQQALGQGPEFLTYFQNEAQLDKSGLPSDRFFAERPEGSVSTLKIQRTQQEDSAVYLCASSLPGTGGSYEQYFGPGTRLTVT.

In DNA form, the CDR3 reads TGTGCCAGCAGCTTCCACAGGGAGGTCACCGGGGAGCTGTTTTTT. Amino acids: CASSFHREVTGELFF. This chain joins TRBV7-2 and TRBJ2-2; D may correspond to TRBD1 or TRBD2 (6 bases each). This CDR3 contains 15 residues. Between the trimmed V and J ends, which lost 3 bases and 4 bases, there was a span of 12 bases. Germline V gene data show CDR1 as SGHTA and CDR2 as FQGNSA.

V gene TRBV6-1 combines with J gene TRBJ1-6; no reliable D call. Germline V gene data show CDR1 as MNHNS and CDR2 as SASEGT. CDR3 size: 14 residues. Between the trimmed V and J ends, which lost 2 bases and 7 bases, there was a span of 9 bases. The CDR3 region has the DNA TGTGCCAGCAGTGAACTTTGGACCAATTCACCCCTCCACTTT. This codes for CASSELWTNSPLHF.

The rearrangement links TRBV9 to TRBJ2-2; D possibly matches TRBD1 or TRBD2 (5 bases each). Deletions cut 0 bases from V and 2 bases from J, with 11 bases between. Germline-derived CDR1 and CDR2 are SGDLS and YYNGEE. There are 16 residues in the CDR3. The CDR3 DNA follows: TGTGCCAGCAGCGTAGATTTAGGGACCAACACCGGGGAGCTGTTTTTT. It is translated as CASSVDLGTNTGELFF.

This clone was counted between two and nine times. The chain carries TRBV2 and TRBJ1-1; no clear D gene. Germline CDR1 SNHLY, CDR2 FYNNEI. The CDR3 covers 13 residues. V lost 6 bases and J 0 bases, leaving 8 bases between the germline ends. The CDR3 bases are TGTGCCAGCAGAATATTTATGAACACTGAAGCTTTCTTT. This encodes CASRIFMNTEAFF.